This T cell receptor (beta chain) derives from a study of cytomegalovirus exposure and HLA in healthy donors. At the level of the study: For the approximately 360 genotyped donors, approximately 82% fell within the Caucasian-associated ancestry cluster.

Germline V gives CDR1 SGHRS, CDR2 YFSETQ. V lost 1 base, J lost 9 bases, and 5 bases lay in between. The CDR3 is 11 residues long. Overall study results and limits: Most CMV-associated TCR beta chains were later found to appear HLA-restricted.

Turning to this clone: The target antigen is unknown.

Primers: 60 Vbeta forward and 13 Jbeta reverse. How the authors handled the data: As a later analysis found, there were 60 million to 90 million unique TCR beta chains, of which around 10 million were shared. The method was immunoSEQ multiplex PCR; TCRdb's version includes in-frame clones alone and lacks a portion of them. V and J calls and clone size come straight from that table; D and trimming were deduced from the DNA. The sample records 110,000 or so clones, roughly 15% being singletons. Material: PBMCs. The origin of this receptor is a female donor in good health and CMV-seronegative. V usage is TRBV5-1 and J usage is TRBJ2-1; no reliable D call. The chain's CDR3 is CASSLSFEQFF. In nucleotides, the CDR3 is TGCGCCAGCAGCTTGTCCTTTGAGCAGTTCTTC.